A single sample is the source of the 2 T cell receptor beta chains below, sequenced in a study of blood T cell repertoires in COVID-19. Clones were sequenced by immunoSEQ multiplex PCR, and TCRdb holds only the in-frame ones, with some missing. This table has about 250,000 clones, around 80% appearing once. Material for sequencing was peripheral blood. Source of these receptors: a woman between 40 and 55 years old with active or convalescent COVID-19.

The chain recombines TRBV25-1 with TRBJ1-6, with D tentatively TRBD1 (5 bases). Deletions cut 6 bases from V and 0 bases from J, with 9 bases between. Germline CDR1 reads MGHDK; CDR2 reads SYGVNS. The CDR3 length is 15 residues. DNA for the CDR3: TGTGCCAGCAGGCGGGGGAGCTCCTATAATTCACCCCTCCACTTT. This encodes CASRRGSSYNSPLHF.

The CDR3 reads CASSVPRDSRNYEQYV. CDR3 sequence (DNA): TGTGCCAGCAGTGTCCCCCGGGACAGCCGAAACTACGAGCAGTACGTC. The chain is built from TRBV2 and TRBJ2-7; 7 bases are a match to TRBD1. CDR1 SNHLY and CDR2 FYNNEI come from the germline V gene. The junction had 12 bases not matched to a gene; V was cut back by 4 bases and J by 3 bases. The CDR3 has 16 amino acids.